This is a list of T cell receptor beta chains from one sample in a study of post-analysis software for immune sequencing data. Each CDR3 protein gets one entry after TCRdb re-called the PCR reads with MiXCR. The sample yields roughly 730,000 distinct CDR3 sequences, 30% seen once. Sequenced sample: blood. The receptors derive from a girl aged 10-17 years with multiple sclerosis. CDR3s include the opening cysteine and the closing phenylalanine or tryptophan. The order of the fields is D gene, clone size, V gene, J gene, CDR3 DNA, CDR3 protein. A D gene is named only where the DNA matches it firmly. Clone size is stated in some rows and not others, as once, few, many or a class when expanded.

-	-	TRBV20-1	TRBJ1-2	TGCAGTGCTAGAGCGAGGGATGGCTACACCTTC	CSARARDGYTF
TRBD2	few	TRBV5-1	TRBJ2-5	TGCGCCAGCAGCTCTATGTCGGCGGGGGTCCGACAGTACCAAGAGACCCAGTACTTC	CASSSMSAGVRQYQETQYF
-	-	TRBV5-1	TRBJ1-2	TGCGCCAGCAGTTCCAGGCGGGGGCCGCACTATGGCTACACCTTC	CASSSRRGPHYGYTF
TRBD1	-	TRBV5-6	TRBJ1-6	TGTGCCAGCAGCGAGTCCCAGGGGGCCACCTATAATTCACCCCTCCACTTT	CASSESQGATYNSPLHF
-	-	TRBV9	TRBJ1-5	TGTGCCAGCAGCGTAGGATCTGGGAGTCAGCCCCAGCATTTT	CASSVGSGSQPQHF
-	-	TRBV20-1	TRBJ2-1	TGCAGTGCTGCGGAGCTACCAATGATTTACAATGAGCAGTTCTTC	CSAAELPMIYNEQFF
TRBD2	few	TRBV29-1	TRBJ2-5	TGCAGCGAATCCCTAGCGGGAGTCGGAGAGACCCAGTACTTC	CSESLAGVGETQYF
TRBD2	-	TRBV3-1	TRBJ2-1	TGTGCCAGCAGCCAAGAACCGCTAGCGGCCTCCAAAGAGCAGTTCTTC	CASSQEPLAASKEQFF
TRBD2	-	TRBV4-1	TRBJ2-3	TGCGCCAGCAGCCAAGAAGGGCTAGCGGCGGGGGATACGCAGTATTTT	CASSQEGLAAGDTQYF
-	few	TRBV14	TRBJ2-7	TGTGCCAGCAGCCAACCGGGACTGGGCTACGAGCAGTACTTC	CASSQPGLGYEQYF
-	-	TRBV20-1	TRBJ2-1	TGCAGTGCCATAGAGAGCAAACCTTTTTACAATGAGCAGTTCTTC	CSAIESKPFYNEQFF
-	-	TRBV9	TRBJ2-1	TGTGCCAGCAGCCCCCGCGGGGAGGTCTACAATGAGCAGTTCTTC	CASSPRGEVYNEQFF
TRBD1	-	TRBV7-2	TRBJ1-2	TGTGCCAGCAGCCCGGGACAGGGCCCTAACTATGGCTACACCTTC	CASSPGQGPNYGYTF
TRBD2	few	TRBV29-1	TRBJ2-5	TGCAGCGCCGGGGGACTAGCGGGGGGAGAGACCCAGTACTTC	CSAGGLAGGETQYF
-	-	TRBV29-1	TRBJ1-2	TGCAGCGTCGGAGACGGGACCGTCGGAGGCTACACCTTC	CSVGDGTVGGYTF
TRBD2	-	TRBV20-1	TRBJ2-3	TGCAGTGCTAGCCTAGCGGGAGTGTCAGATACGCAGTATTTT	CSASLAGVSDTQYF
TRBD1	-	TRBV28	TRBJ1-2	TGTGCCAGCACCCCTCAGACAGGGGCCCTCTATGGCTACACCTTC	CASTPQTGALYGYTF
-	few	TRBV7-9	TRBJ2-7	TGTGCCTCCGCGGGTTTTAGCTCCCACTACGAGCAGTACTTC	CASAGFSSHYEQYF
-	-	TRBV5-1	TRBJ1-5	TGCGCCAGCAGCTTAGGTACAGCCCTCAATCAGCCCCAGCATTTT	CASSLGTALNQPQHF
TRBD1	few	TRBV7-8	TRBJ2-6	TGTGCCAGCAGCCCACGGGGCTCACCGGGACAGGTCTTCTCTGGGGCCAACGTCCTGACTTTC	CASSPRGSPGQVFSGANVLTF
-	-	TRBV5-5	TRBJ1-5	TGTGCCAGCAGCTTGGTCGGGAAGATACAGCCCCAGCATTTT	CASSLVGKIQPQHF
-	-	TRBV7-9	TRBJ2-7	TGTGCCAGCAGTCACAGGGCAAGCTCCTACGAGCAGTACTTC	CASSHRASSYEQYF
TRBD1	-	TRBV5-1	TRBJ1-1	TGCGCCAGCACCCGGGACAGGGAACAGGGAATGAACACTGAAGCTTTCTTT	CASTRDREQGMNTEAFF
TRBD1	few	TRBV7-9	TRBJ2-2	TGTGCCAGCAGCTTAGCGGAGTTGACAGGGAGCCTTTGGCTGTTTTTT	CASSLAELTGSLWLFF
-	-	TRBV29-1	TRBJ1-1	TGCAGCGTTGAAGACCTACGACAGACTTTCTTT	CSVEDLRQTFF
TRBD1	few	TRBV12-3/TRBV12-4	TRBJ2-1	TGTGCCAGCAGTATGGGACAGCTAACGGATGAGCAGTTCTTC	CASSMGQLTDEQFF
TRBD2	few	TRBV10-3	TRBJ2-6	TGTGCCATCAGTGTGGCTAGCGGAAGCTCTGGGGCCAACGTCCTGACTTTC	CAISVASGSSGANVLTF
TRBD1	-	TRBV7-8	TRBJ2-5	TGTGCCAGCAGCTTAAGACAGGGGGCCATGAGGGAGACCCAGTACTTC	CASSLRQGAMRETQYF
-	-	TRBV6-1	TRBJ2-7	TGTGCCAGCAGTGAATGGGAGGGGGGCCCCTACAATGAGCAGTACTTC	CASSEWEGGPYNEQYF
-	-	TRBV28	TRBJ2-1	TGTGCCAGCAGTTTCATGGGACACAATGAGCAGTTCTTC	CASSFMGHNEQFF
-	many	TRBV6-5	TRBJ2-1	TGTGCCAGCAGTTACCTGTCGGGGGAGCAGTTCTTC	CASSYLSGEQFF